What follows are 3 T cell receptor beta chains derived from one specimen sequenced in a study of blood T cell repertoires in COVID-19. The protocol was immunoSEQ multiplex PCR, while the TCRdb copy is restricted to in-frame clones and leaves out a portion. In the table there are approximately 250,000 clones, roughly 90% of which are singletons. The sample was peripheral blood. Every receptor here comes from a man aged 25-45 years who had recovered from COVID-19.

The rearrangement uses TRBV24-1 and TRBJ2-5; 7 nucleotides agree with TRBD1. The CDR3 is 15 residues long. V dropped 3 bases and J dropped 2; count of bases not matched to a gene: 5. Looked up from germline, CDR1 is KGHDR and CDR2 is SFDVKD. The CDR3 loop reads CATSDAAGGQETQYF. The CDR3 DNA reads TGTGCCACCAGTGATGCAGCAGGGGGACAAGAGACCCAGTACTTC.

The chain links TRBV5-5 to TRBJ2-2; TRBD2 matches at 14 bases. The CDR3 contains 18 residues. The ends lost 5 bases at V and 4 bases at J; junction bases unmatched: 10. CDR1 is SGHKS and CDR2 is YYEKEE in the germline V gene (reference sequence). CDR3 DNA: TGTGCCAGCAGTTTCACCTCCGGGACTAGCGGGGGCACCGGGGAGCTGTTTTTT. It codes for CASSFTSGTSGGTGELFF.

This rearrangement joins TRBV4-1 to TRBJ1-4; no definite D call. CDR3 length: 15 residues. Germline V gives CDR1 MGHRA, CDR2 YSYEKL. V was pared by 6 bases and J by 7 bases, with 18 bases between. The CDR3 spells CASSSTRRVGEKLFF. For the CDR3, the DNA is TGCGCCAGCAGTTCAACGCGGAGGGTCGGTGAAAAACTGTTTTTT.